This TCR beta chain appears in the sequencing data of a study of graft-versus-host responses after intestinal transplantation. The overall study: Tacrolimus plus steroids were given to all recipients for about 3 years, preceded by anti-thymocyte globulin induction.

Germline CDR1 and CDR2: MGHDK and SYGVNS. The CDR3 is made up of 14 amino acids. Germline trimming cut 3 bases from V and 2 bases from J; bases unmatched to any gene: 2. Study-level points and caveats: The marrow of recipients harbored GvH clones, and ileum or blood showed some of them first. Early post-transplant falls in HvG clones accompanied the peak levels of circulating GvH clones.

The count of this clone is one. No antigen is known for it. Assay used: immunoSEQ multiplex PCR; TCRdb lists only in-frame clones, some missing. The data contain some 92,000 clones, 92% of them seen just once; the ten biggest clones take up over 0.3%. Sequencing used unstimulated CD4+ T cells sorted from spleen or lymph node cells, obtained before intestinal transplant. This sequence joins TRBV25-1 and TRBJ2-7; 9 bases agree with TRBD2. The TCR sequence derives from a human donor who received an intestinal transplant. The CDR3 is CASSDSSGTYEQYF. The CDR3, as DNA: TGTGCCAGCAGTGATTCTAGCGGGACCTACGAGCAGTACTTC.